This TCR beta chain was documented in a study of shared clonotypes between healthy human individuals. Terminally differentiated effector memory CD45RA+ cells were excluded by CCR7 positive selection of CD45RO-negative cells. Profiled with immunoSEQ multiplex PCR; TCRdb holds only in-frame clones, not every one. Counted here are about 2,100,000 clones, approximately 94% occurring once; the ten biggest clones make up more than 1.5%. Looked up from germline, CDR1 is SGDLS and CDR2 is YYNGEE. There are 17 residues in the CDR3. Between the trimmed V and J ends, which lost 8 bases and 4 bases, there was a span of 27 bases.

The chain couples TRBV9 to TRBJ1-1; a possible D gene is TRBD1 (5 bases). This sequence originates from a man between 18 and 35 years old in good health. Some clones in this sample may be carry-over from other donors' samples. Sequenced material: naive CD8+ T cells from PBMCs. The CDR3 region is CASTPGKSMGGGTEAFF. The CDR3 bases are TGTGCCAGTACCCCGGGGAAGAGCATGGGGGGGGGCACTGAAGCTTTCTTT. The variable domain in full, completed from reference TRBV9 and TRBJ1-1, reads DSGVTQTPKHLITATGQRVTLRCSPRSGDLSVYWYQQSLDQGLQFLIQYYNGEERAKGNILERFSAQQFPDLHSELNLSSLELGDSALYFCASTPGKSMGGGTEAFFGQGTRLTVV.